This is a list of T cell receptor beta chains from one sample in a study of response to subunit inactivated influenza vaccine. MiXCR, applied by TCRdb to the RT-PCR reads, yields one record per CDR3 protein. The sample carries 450,000 to 600,000 distinct CDR3 sequences, 16% recorded once. This specimen was CD4+ T cells sorted from PBMCs, taken 23 months after vaccination. These receptors were obtained from a man between 50 and 69 years old who received an inactivated influenza vaccine. Each CDR3 is given with its conserved first and last residue. A D gene is named only where the DNA matches it firmly. Not all rows give a size; the values are once, few, many and, for expanded clones, a class.

TGTGCCAGCAGCGTAGAAGCAGTAGCCAAAAACATTCAGTACTTC	CASSVEAVAKNIQYF	TRBJ2-4	-	-	TRBV9
TGTGCCAGCAGCCAAGAGAGGCTGAAACAAGAGACCCAGTACTTC	CASSQERLKQETQYF	TRBJ2-5	-	-	TRBV3-1
TGTGCCATCAGAAGGACAGGGGACACCGGGGAGCTGTTTTTT	CAIRRTGDTGELFF	TRBJ2-2	TRBD1	-	TRBV10-3
TGTGCCAGCAGCCCACCGCCTTGGCAGAGATCTTACGAGCAGTACTTC	CASSPPPWQRSYEQYF	TRBJ2-7	-	-	TRBV6-1
TGTGCCATCAGGGGCGATGGGGGAGGTCAGCCCCAGCATTTT	CAIRGDGGGQPQHF	TRBJ1-5	-	few	TRBV10-3
TGTGCCAGCACTTCAACAGGGGTAGCTTTCTTT	CASTSTGVAFF	TRBJ1-1	TRBD1	-	TRBV2
TGTGCCAGCAGTTACTCCATTGGACGGGGGCCCGGGACCCAGTACTTC	CASSYSIGRGPGTQYF	TRBJ2-5	-	few	TRBV6-5
TGTGCCAGCAGCTCCAGATCTGGACTCGGAGCGTACGAGCAGTACTTC	CASSSRSGLGAYEQYF	TRBJ2-7	-	-	TRBV7-2
TGTGCCAGCATCAAGAGGCGGGCCGACAATGAGCAGTTCTTC	CASIKRRADNEQFF	TRBJ2-1	-	-	TRBV12-3/TRBV12-4
TGTGCCAGCAGCTTGTATTGGACGGAAGCTTTCTTT	CASSLYWTEAFF	TRBJ1-1	-	-	TRBV5-6
TGTGCCAGCAGTTTAGGTCGGCAGGGCTACAATGAGCAGTTCTTC	CASSLGRQGYNEQFF	TRBJ2-1	-	-	TRBV12-3/TRBV12-4
TGCAGCGTTGATCCAAGAGGGGGAACCTACAATGAGCAGTTCTTC	CSVDPRGGTYNEQFF	TRBJ2-1	-	-	TRBV29-1
TGTGCCAGCAGCCCCGGACCCAAAGGGCAGTTCTTC	CASSPGPKGQFF	TRBJ2-1	-	many	TRBV3-1
TGTGCCAGCAGCTTAAGGGGTACATCTGGGGCCAACGTCCTGACTTTC	CASSLRGTSGANVLTF	TRBJ2-6	-	few	TRBV7-3
TGCAGTGCCAACATAGCGGGGAGCTCCTACGAGCAGTACTTC	CSANIAGSSYEQYF	TRBJ2-7	TRBD2	few	TRBV20-1
TGTGCCAGCAGACATACGGGGGGCAGGAAGACCCAGTACTTC	CASRHTGGRKTQYF	TRBJ2-5	-	-	TRBV6-1
TGTGCCAGCAGCTTATCCGGGACAGACTTCACAGATACGCAGTATTTT	CASSLSGTDFTDTQYF	TRBJ2-3	TRBD1	few	TRBV7-2
TGTGCCACCAGTGATCCTTGGACAGGGTACGGCTACACCTTC	CATSDPWTGYGYTF	TRBJ1-2	TRBD1	-	TRBV24-1
TGTGCCAGCAGCCTTGGGACAGGGGGCCTGCTTTATAGCAATCAGCCCCAGCATTTT	CASSLGTGGLLYSNQPQHF	TRBJ1-5	TRBD1	few	TRBV12-3/TRBV12-4
TGTGCCAGCAGCCTTGGGACCACGAACACCGGGGAGCTGTTTTTT	CASSLGTTNTGELFF	TRBJ2-2	-	many	TRBV7-8
TGTGCCAGCAGCGTAGTGGGATCAGATACGCAGTATTTT	CASSVVGSDTQYF	TRBJ2-3	-	-	TRBV9
TGTGCCAGCAGGCGAATGTTCCCGGACAGAGGCCTTAATGCCCAGTACTTC	CASRRMFPDRGLNAQYF	TRBJ2-5	-	-	TRBV6-2/TRBV6-3
TGTGCCAGCAGCGTCGGGGCGGGCACTGGAAACACCATATATTTT	CASSVGAGTGNTIYF	TRBJ1-3	-	few	TRBV14
TGTGCCATCAGTGACGGGCGGGGGCGGGAGGCTCTCGAGCAGTTCTTC	CAISDGRGREALEQFF	TRBJ2-1	TRBD2	few	TRBV10-3
TGCAGCGTTGGGCCGGGGGCGAACACCGGGGAGCTGTTTTTT	CSVGPGANTGELFF	TRBJ2-2	-	many	TRBV29-1
TGTGCCAGCAGCTTAGCCGGGACAATGAACACTGAAGCTTTCTTT	CASSLAGTMNTEAFF	TRBJ1-1	-	many	TRBV11-1
TGTGCCAGCTCACGATCCGGGGGCTTGAATGAGCAGTTCTTC	CASSRSGGLNEQFF	TRBJ2-1	-	few	TRBV18
TGTGCCATCAGTGAGTCGACATCCGGGGAGCTGTTTTTT	CAISESTSGELFF	TRBJ2-2	-	-	TRBV10-3
TGTGCCAGCAGCCAAGATCGGGTGGGTGGAAACACCATATATTTT	CASSQDRVGGNTIYF	TRBJ1-3	-	few	TRBV3-1
TGTGCCAGCAGCTTGGGTGGGGCGAGCTCCTACAATGAGCAGTTCTTC	CASSLGGASSYNEQFF	TRBJ2-1	-	few	TRBV5-5
TGTGCCAGCAGTTTTTACGGGAAATACGAGCAGTACTTC	CASSFYGKYEQYF	TRBJ2-7	-	-	TRBV12-3/TRBV12-4
TGTGCCAGCAGCCCAAACTCAGGGGGTTCTTGGGAGCAGTACTTC	CASSPNSGGSWEQYF	TRBJ2-7	TRBD1	many	TRBV11-2
TGCGCCAGCAGCCAGGCCTCGCTGGGCGGAGACCGAGATACGCAGTATTTT	CASSQASLGGDRDTQYF	TRBJ2-3	-	few	TRBV4-3
TGCAGCGTTAAAGGGGGCCACGAGCAGTACTTC	CSVKGGHEQYF	TRBJ2-7	TRBD1	few	TRBV29-1
TGTGCCAGCAGCTTAGGTGGGGGGACTGGGAAGGTGAACACTGAAGCTTTCTTT	CASSLGGGTGKVNTEAFF	TRBJ1-1	-	few	TRBV11-1
TGCGCCAGCAGCTTGACCCGAGGGGCAGATACGCAGTATTTT	CASSLTRGADTQYF	TRBJ2-3	-	few	TRBV5-1
TGCGCCAGCAGCCAAGATATCAGGGCATCCTCCTACGAGCAGTACTTC	CASSQDIRASSYEQYF	TRBJ2-7	-	-	TRBV4-3
TGCAGTGCTAGAGCAAGGACTAGAAGTACTCATGAGCAGTTCTTC	CSARARTRSTHEQFF	TRBJ2-1	TRBD2	-	TRBV20-1
TGTGCCAGCAGCAACAGGGCTTACAATGAGCAGTTCTTC	CASSNRAYNEQFF	TRBJ2-1	-	-	TRBV6-1
TGCAGTGCTAGTACGTCTAGCGGGTACAATGAGCAGTTCTTC	CSASTSSGYNEQFF	TRBJ2-1	TRBD2	few	TRBV20-1
TGTGCCAGCAGAACTAGCGTAAGCACAGATACGCAGTATTTT	CASRTSVSTDTQYF	TRBJ2-3	TRBD2	few	TRBV7-9
TGTGCCAGCAGTGAGGGACCCCTATACGAGCAGTACTTC	CASSEGPLYEQYF	TRBJ2-7	-	-	TRBV2
TGCGCCAGCAGCTTGGGACAGGTCTACAATGAGCAGTTCTTC	CASSLGQVYNEQFF	TRBJ2-1	-	few	TRBV5-1
TGTGCCAGCAGTGGGTCCGGCCCAGGACTAGCGGGATCAGCCAAAAACATTCAGTACTTC	CASSGSGPGLAGSAKNIQYF	TRBJ2-4	TRBD2	-	TRBV6-1
TGTGCCAGCAGACTATCAGCGGGCACTGAAGCTTTCTTT	CASRLSAGTEAFF	TRBJ1-1	-	-	TRBV7-2
TGTGCCAGCAGTTTACCGGGTACAGGCGGCTACACCTTC	CASSLPGTGGYTF	TRBJ1-2	-	-	TRBV12-3/TRBV12-4
TGTGCCAGCAGTTCCCCGACAAGTAGCTATGGCTACACCTTC	CASSSPTSSYGYTF	TRBJ1-2	-	few	TRBV27
TGTGCCAGCAGCTTCGACAGGAACACCGGGGAGCTGTTTTTT	CASSFDRNTGELFF	TRBJ2-2	-	many	TRBV7-2
TGTGCCAGCAGCCAGATGTCGGACATTCAGTACTTC	CASSQMSDIQYF	TRBJ2-4	-	many	TRBV28
TGCGCCAGCAGCTTGGACCGGCAGGCTGGAGAGACCCAGTACTTC	CASSLDRQAGETQYF	TRBJ2-5	-	many	TRBV5-1